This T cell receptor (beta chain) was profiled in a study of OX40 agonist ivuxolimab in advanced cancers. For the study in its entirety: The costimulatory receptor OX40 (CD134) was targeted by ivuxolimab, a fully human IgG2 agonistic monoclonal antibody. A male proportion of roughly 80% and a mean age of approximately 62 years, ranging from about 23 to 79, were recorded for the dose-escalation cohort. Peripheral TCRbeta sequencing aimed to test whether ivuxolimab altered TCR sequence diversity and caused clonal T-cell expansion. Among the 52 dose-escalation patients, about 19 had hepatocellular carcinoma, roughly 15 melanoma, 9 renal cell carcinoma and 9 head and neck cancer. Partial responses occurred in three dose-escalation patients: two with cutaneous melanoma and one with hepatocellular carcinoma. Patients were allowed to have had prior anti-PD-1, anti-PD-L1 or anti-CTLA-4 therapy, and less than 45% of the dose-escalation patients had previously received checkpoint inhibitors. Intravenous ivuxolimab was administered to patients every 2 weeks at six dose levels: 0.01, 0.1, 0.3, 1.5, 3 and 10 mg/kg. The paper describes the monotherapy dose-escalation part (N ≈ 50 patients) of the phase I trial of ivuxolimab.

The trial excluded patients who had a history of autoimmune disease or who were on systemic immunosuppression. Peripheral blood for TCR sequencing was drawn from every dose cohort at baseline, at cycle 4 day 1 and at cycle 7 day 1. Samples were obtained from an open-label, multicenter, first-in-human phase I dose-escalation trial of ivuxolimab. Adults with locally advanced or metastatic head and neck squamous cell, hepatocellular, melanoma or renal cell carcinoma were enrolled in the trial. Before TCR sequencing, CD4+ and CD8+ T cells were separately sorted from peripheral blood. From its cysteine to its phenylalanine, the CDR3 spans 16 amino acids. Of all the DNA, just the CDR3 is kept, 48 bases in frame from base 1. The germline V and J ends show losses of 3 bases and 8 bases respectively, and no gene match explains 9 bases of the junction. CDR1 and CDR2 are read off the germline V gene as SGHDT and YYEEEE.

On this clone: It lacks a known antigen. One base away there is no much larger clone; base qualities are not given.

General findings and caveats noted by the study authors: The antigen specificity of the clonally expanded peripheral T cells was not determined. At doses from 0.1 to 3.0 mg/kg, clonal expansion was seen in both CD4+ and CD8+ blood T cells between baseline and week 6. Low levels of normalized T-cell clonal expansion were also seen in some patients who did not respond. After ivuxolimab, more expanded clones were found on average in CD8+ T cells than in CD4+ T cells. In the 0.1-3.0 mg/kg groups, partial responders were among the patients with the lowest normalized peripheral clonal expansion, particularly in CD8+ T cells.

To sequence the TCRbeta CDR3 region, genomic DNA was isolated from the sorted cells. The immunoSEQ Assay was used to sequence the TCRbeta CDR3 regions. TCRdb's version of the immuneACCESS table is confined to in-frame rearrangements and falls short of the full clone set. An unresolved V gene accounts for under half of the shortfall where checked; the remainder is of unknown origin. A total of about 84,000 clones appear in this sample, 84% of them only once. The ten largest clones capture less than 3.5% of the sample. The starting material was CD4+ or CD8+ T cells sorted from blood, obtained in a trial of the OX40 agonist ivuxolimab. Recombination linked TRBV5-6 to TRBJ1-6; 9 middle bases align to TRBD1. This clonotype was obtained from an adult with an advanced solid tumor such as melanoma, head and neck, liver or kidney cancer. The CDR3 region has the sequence CASSWTGVNDDSPLHF. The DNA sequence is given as TGTGCCAGCAGCTGGACAGGGGTCAACGACGATTCACCCCTCCACTTT.